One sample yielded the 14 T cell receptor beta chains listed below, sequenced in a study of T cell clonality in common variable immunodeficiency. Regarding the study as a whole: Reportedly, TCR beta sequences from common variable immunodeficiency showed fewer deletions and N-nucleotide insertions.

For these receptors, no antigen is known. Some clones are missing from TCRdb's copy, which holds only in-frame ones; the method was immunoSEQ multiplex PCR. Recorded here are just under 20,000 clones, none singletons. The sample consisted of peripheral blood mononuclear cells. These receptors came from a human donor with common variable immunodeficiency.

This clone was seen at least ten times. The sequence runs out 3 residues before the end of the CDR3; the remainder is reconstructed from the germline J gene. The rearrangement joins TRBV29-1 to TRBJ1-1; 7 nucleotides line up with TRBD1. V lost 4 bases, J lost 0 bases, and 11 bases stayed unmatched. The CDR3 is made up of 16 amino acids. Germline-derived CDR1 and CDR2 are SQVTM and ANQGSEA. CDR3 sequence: CSVGGRQGGLNTEAFF. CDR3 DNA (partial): TGCAGCGTTGGAGGTCGGCAGGGGGGTTTGAACACTGAA.

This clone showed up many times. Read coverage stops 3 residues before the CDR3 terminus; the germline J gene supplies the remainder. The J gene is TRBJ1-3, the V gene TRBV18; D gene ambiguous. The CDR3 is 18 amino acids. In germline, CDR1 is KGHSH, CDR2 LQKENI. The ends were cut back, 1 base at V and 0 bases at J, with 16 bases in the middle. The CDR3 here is CASSPLIAGGLSGNTIYF. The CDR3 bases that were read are TGTGCCAGCTCACCACTAATCGCAGGCGGACTCTCTGGAAACACC. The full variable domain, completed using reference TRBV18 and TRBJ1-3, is NAGVMQNPRHLVRRRGQEARLRCSPMKGHSHVYWYRQLPEEGLKFMVYLQKENIIDESGMPKERFSAEFPKEGPSILRIQQVVRGDSAAYFCASSPLIAGGLSGNTIYFGEGSWLTVV.

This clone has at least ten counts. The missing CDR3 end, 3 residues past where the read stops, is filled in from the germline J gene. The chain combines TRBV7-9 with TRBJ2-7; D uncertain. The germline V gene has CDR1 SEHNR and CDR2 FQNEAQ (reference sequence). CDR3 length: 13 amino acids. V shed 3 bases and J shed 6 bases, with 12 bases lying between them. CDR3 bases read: TGTGCCAGCAGCTTTGGCAATTCGGGCGAG. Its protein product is CASSFGNSGE. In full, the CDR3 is CASSFGNSGEQYF.

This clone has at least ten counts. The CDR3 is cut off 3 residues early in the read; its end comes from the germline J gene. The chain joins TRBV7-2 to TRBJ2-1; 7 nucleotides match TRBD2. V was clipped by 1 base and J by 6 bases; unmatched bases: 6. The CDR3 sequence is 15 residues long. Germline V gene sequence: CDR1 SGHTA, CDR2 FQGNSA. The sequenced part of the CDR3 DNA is TGTGCCAGCAGCTTAGGCTTGACGGGGGGCAATGAG. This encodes CASSLGLTGGNE. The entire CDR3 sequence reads CASSLGLTGGNEQFF.

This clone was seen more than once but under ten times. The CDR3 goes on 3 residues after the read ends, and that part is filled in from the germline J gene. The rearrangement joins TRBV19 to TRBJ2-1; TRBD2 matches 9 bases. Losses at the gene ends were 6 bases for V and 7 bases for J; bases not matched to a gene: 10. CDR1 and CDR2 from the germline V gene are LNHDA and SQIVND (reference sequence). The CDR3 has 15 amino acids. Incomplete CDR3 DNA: TGTGCCAGTAGCCCTCTCGCGGGAGGGCCGAATGAG. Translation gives CASSPLAGGPNE. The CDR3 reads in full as CASSPLAGGPNEQFF. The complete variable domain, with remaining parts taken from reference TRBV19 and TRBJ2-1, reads DGGITQSPKYLFRKEGQNVTLSCEQNLNHDAMYWYRQDPGQGLRLIYYSQIVNDFQKGDIAEGYSVSREKKESFPLTVTSAQKNPTAFYLCASSPLAGGPNEQFFGPGTRLTVL.

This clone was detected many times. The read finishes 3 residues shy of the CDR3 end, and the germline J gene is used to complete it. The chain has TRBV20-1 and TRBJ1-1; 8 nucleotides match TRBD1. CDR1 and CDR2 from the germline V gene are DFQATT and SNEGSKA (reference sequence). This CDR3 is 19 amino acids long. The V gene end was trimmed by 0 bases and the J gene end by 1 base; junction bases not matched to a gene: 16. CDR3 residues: CSARDASRAGTGGNTEAFF. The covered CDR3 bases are TGCAGTGCTAGAGACGCATCTCGGGCCGGTACAGGGGGGAACACTGAA.

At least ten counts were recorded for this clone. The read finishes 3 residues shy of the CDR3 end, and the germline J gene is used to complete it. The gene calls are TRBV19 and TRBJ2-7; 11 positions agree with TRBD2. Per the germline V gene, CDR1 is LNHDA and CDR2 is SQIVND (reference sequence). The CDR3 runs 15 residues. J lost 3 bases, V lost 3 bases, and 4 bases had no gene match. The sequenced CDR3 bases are TGTGCCAGTAGTATGAGGCTAGCGGGAGGCTACGAG. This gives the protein CASSMRLAGGYE. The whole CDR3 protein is CASSMRLAGGYEQYF.

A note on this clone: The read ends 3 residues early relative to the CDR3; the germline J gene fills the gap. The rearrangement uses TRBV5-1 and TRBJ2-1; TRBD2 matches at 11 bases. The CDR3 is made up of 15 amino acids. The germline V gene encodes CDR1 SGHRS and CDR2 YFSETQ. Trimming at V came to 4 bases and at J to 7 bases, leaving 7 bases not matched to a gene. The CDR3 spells CASSPRLAGSNEQFF. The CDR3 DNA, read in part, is TGCGCCAGCAGCCCTCGACTAGCGGGGTCGAATGAG.

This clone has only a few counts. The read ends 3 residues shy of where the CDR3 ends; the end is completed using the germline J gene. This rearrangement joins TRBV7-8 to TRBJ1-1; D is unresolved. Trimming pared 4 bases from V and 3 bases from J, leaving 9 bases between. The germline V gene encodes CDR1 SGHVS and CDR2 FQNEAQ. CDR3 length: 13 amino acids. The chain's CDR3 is CASSSDIYTEAFF. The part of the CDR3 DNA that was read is TGTGCCAGCAGCTCCGACATTTACACTGAA.

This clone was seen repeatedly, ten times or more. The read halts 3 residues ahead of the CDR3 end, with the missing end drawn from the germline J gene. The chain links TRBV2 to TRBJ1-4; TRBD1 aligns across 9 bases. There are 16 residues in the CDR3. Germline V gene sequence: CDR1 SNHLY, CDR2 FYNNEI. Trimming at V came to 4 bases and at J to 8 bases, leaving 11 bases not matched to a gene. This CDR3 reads CASSAIRDREREKLFF. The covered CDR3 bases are TGTGCCAGCAGTGCGATCCGGGACAGGGAAAGAGAAAAA.

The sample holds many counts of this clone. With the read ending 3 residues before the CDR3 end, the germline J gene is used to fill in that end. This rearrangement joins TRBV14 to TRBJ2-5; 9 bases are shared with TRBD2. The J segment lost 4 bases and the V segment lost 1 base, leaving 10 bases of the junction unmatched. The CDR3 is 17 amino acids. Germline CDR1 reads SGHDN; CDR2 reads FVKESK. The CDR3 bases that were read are TGTGCCAGCAGCCAAGGATTTAGCGGGAGAGTACTAGAGACC. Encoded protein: CASSQGFSGRVLET. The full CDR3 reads CASSQGFSGRVLETQYF. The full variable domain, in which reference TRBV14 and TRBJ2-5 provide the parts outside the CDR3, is EAGVTQFPSHSVIEKGQTVTLRCDPISGHDNLYWYRRVMGKEIKFLLHFVKESKQDESGMPNNRFLAERTGGTYSTLKVQPAELEDSGVYFCASSQGFSGRVLETQYFGPGTRLLVL.

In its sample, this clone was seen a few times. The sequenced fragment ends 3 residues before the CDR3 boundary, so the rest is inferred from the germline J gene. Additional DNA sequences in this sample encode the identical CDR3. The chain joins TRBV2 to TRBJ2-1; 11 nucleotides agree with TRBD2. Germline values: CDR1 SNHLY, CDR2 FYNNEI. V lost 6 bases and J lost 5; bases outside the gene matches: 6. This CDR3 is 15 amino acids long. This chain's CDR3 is CASRPGLAGHNEQFF. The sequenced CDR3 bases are TGTGCCAGCAGACCTGGACTAGCGGGTCACAATGAG.

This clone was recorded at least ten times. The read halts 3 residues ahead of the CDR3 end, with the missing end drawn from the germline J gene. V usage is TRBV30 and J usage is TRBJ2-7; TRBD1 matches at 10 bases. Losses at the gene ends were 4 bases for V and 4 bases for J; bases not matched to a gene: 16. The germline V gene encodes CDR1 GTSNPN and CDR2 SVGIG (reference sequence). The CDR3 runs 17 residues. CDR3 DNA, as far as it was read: TGTGCCTGGACCTCGAATTACCCGGGACAGGGGTTTTACGAG. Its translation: CAWTSNYPGQGFYE. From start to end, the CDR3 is CAWTSNYPGQGFYEQYF.

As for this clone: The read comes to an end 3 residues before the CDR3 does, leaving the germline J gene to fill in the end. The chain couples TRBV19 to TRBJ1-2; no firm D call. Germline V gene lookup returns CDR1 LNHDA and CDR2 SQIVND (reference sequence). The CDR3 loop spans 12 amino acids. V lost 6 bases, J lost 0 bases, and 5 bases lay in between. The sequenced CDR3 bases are TGTGCCAGTAGGGGCCCTAACTATGGC. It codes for CASRGPNYG. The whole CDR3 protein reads CASRGPNYGYTF.